A selection of T cell receptor beta chains follows, all from one sample in a study of OX40 agonist ivuxolimab in advanced cancers. Clones were sequenced by immunoSEQ multiplex PCR, and TCRdb holds only the in-frame ones, with some missing. The table lists roughly 100,000 clones, roughly 93% of them singletons. The specimen was CD4+ or CD8+ T cells sorted from blood, collected in a trial of the OX40 agonist ivuxolimab. All receptors come from an adult with an advanced solid tumor such as melanoma, head and neck, liver or kidney cancer. Both conserved end residues are trimmed from each CDR3.

cdr3_aa v_call cdr3_length
ASSSDLNQPQH TRBV7-8 11
ASSGPDRVSYYNSPLH TRBV9 16
SVVGGRVGTQY TRBV29-1 11
ASRPTYTDTQY TRBV28 11
ASRKAGSANQPQH TRBV6-6 13
AISSGDTQY TRBV10-3 9
ASRPTGAGGYT TRBV11-2 11
ASSEEGRGLYGYT TRBV2 13
ASSYGRPSGNTIY TRBV6-5 13
ASGHPNEKLF TRBV28 10
ACIPGRTSGRSYNEQF TRBV30 16
AWSVGLGNTIY TRBV30 11
ASNSNGRDGNTIY TRBV28 13
ASTRTSFYNEQF TRBV11-3 12
ASGLRETLQNEQF TRBV12-5 13
ASSVAPLAGSSTDTQY TRBV9 16
ATSRVRTGGSFNSPLH TRBV15 16
AWNPGRHTDTQY TRBV30 12
ASSLGGSREETQY TRBV5-4 13
ASSQAGGHGELF TRBV4-2 12
ATRTAANYGYT TRBV15 11
ATSLSVNTEAF TRBV15 11
ASARTDTQY TRBV6-5 9
AISDGRDTQY TRBV10-3 10
ASRQTSNEQF TRBV11-2 10
ASSVNSLSTDTQY TRBV9 13
ASGPPLAGIQY TRBV12-5 11
ASSMVRDRGVGDTQY TRBV19 15
ASSFDSGRGSYNEQF TRBV11-3 15
AWSLLGSGQPQH TRBV30 12
ASSYNLHQETQY TRBV6-6 12
ASTEWERRVSPLH TRBV28 13
ASSSRRGGVRNTEAF TRBV28 15
ASSPGRDSGNTIY TRBV7-2 13
ASSFRSHGYNEQF TRBV7-2 13
ASSLLRETQY TRBV5-1 10
ASSAQVLLGEKLF TRBV6-6 13
ATLRGFSSGNTIY TRBV19 13